The TCR beta chain described here comes from a study of CD8 T cells in Susac syndrome. Looking at the study overall: Clinically active disease was present in about six of the sequenced Susac syndrome patients. Eight or nine of these patients were in remission.

An input of about 0.5 to 1 ug of RNA was subjected to reverse transcription using random hexamers. An immunoSEQ multiplex PCR generated amplified TCR beta CDR3 products spanning 54 Vbeta and 13 Jbeta. TCRdb re-analysed the immunoSEQ multiplex PCR reads in MiXCR, keeping a single row per CDR3 protein. The sample has 75,000 or so distinct CDR3 sequences, approximately 93% seen once; the top ten hold around 0.94%. With V trimmed by 2 bases and J by 1 base, 8 bases remained unmatched. Germline V lookup: CDR1 DFQATT, CDR2 SNEGSKA (reference sequence). CDR3 length: 15 residues. Sequencing was carried out using CD8+ T cells from PBMCs. This chain connects TRBV20-1 to TRBJ2-7, with 7 bases aligning to TRBD1. The sequence came from a human donor with Susac syndrome. The CDR3 sequence is CSARLTGTVSYEQYF. CDR3 DNA sequence: TGCAGTGCTAGATTAACCGGGACAGTATCCTACGAGCAGTACTTC.